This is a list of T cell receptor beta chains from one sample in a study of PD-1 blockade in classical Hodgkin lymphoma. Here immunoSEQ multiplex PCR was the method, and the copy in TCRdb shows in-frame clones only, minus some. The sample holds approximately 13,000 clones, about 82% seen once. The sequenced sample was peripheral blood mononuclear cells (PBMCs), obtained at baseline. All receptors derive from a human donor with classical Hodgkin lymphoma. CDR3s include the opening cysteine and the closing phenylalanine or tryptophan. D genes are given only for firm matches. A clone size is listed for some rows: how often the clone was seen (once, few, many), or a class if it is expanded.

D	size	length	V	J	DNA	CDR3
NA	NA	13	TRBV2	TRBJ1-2	TGTGCCAGCACTTCAGGTTCAAACTATGGCTACACCTTC	CASTSGSNYGYTF
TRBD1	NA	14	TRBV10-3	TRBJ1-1	TGTGCCATCAGAGACAGGGGGTGGGTCACTGAAGCTTTCTTT	CAIRDRGWVTEAFF
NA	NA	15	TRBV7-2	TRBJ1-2	TGTGCCAGCAGCTTATATCAGGGGTCGCACTATGGCTACACCTTC	CASSLYQGSHYGYTF
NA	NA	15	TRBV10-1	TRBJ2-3	TGCGCCAGCAGTGAGGGCGGGATAAGCACAGATACGCAGTATTTT	CASSEGGISTDTQYF
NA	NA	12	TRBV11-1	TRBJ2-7	TGTGCCAGCAGCCCTACGGGCTACGAGCAGTACTTC	CASSPTGYEQYF
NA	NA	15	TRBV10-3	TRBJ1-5	TGTGCCACCGGGATGGGACGGGAGAGCAATCAGCCCCAGCATTTT	CATGMGRESNQPQHF
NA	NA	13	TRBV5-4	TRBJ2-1	TGTGCCAGCAGCTGGACCACAGGGCTCGAGCAGTTCTTC	CASSWTTGLEQFF
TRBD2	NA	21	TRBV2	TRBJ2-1	TGTGCCAGCAGTGAAATTGTTTCCGGACTAGCGGGGGGGCAACCTCGAAATGAGCAGTTCTTC	CASSEIVSGLAGGQPRNEQFF
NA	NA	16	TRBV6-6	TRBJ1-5	TGTGCCAGCAGTCAACCGACCGGGCTTGGCAATCAGCCCCAGCATTTT	CASSQPTGLGNQPQHF
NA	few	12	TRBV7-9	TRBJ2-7	TGTGCCAGCAGCGTGGGGGCCAACGAGCAGTACTTC	CASSVGANEQYF
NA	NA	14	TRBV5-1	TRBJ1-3	TGCGCCAGCAGCTCGGACAGCACAGGAAACACCATATATTTT	CASSSDSTGNTIYF
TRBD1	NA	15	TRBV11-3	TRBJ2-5	TGTGCCAGCAGCGTGGGACAGGGTATGCGGGAGACCCAGTACTTC	CASSVGQGMRETQYF
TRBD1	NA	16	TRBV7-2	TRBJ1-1	TGTGCCAGCAGCTTATGGACAGGGGGCACGAACACTGAAGCTTTCTTT	CASSLWTGGTNTEAFF
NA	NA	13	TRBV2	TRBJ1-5	TGTGCCAGCAGTGAAGCGAGGGCGCAGCCCCAGCATTTT	CASSEARAQPQHF
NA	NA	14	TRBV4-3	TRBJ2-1	TGCGCCAGCAGCCAAGGGTGGGCCTACAATGAGCAGTTCTTC	CASSQGWAYNEQFF
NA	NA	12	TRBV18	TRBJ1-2	TGTGCCAGCTCACCCGACACCTATGGCTACACCTTC	CASSPDTYGYTF
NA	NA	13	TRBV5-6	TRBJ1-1	TGTGCCAGCAGCTTGAAACTGAACACTGAAGCTTTCTTT	CASSLKLNTEAFF
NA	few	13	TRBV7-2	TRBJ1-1	TGTGCCAGCAGTCTTCAACTGTATACTGAAGCTTTCTTT	CASSLQLYTEAFF
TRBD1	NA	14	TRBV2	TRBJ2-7	TGTGCCACACAAAGAGAGACAGGGGGCTACGAGCAGTACTTC	CATQRETGGYEQYF
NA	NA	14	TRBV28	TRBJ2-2	TGTGCCACCAGGGACTCCGCGAACACCGGGGAGCTGTTTTTT	CATRDSANTGELFF
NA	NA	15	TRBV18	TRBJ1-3	TGTGCCAGCTCACCACAAGAGGGAACTGGAAACACCATATATTTT	CASSPQEGTGNTIYF
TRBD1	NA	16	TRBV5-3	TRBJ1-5	TGTGCCAGAAGTTTCCGGGACAGGGGTGGCAATCAGCCCCAGCATTTT	CARSFRDRGGNQPQHF
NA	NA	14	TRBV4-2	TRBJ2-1	TGTGCCAGCAGCCAAGTGGACGGGTACAATGAGCAGTTCTTC	CASSQVDGYNEQFF
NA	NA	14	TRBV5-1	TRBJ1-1	TGCGCCAGCAGCTTGGGGACCGGAAACACTGAAGCTTTCTTT	CASSLGTGNTEAFF
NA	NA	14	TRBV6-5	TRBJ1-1	TGTGCCAGCAGTTATACCGACCGAAACACTGAAGCTTTCTTT	CASSYTDRNTEAFF
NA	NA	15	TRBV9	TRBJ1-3	TGTGCCAGCAGCGATCAGGGTCTTACCTTTGACACCATATATTTT	CASSDQGLTFDTIYF
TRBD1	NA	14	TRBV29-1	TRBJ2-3	TGCAGCGTTGCCGGGACAGGGGGCACAGATACGCAGTATTTT	CSVAGTGGTDTQYF
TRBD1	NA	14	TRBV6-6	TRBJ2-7	TGTGCCAGCGGAACGACAGGGGAGTTTGGGGAGCAGTACTTC	CASGTTGEFGEQYF
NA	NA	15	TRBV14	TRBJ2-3	TGTGCCAGCAGCCAAGATCGTAGGGGCTGGGGTACGCAGTATTTT	CASSQDRRGWGTQYF
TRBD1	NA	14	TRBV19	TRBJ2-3	TGTGCCAGTAGTATTCAGGGGGCACAAGATACGCAGTATTTT	CASSIQGAQDTQYF
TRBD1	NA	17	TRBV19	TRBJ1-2	TGTGCCAGTAGTAAACTTTTAGGACAGGGTAAAATCTATGGCTACACCTTC	CASSKLLGQGKIYGYTF
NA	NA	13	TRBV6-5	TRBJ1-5	TGTGCCAGCAGTTACTCAGGAGTTCAGCCCCAGCATTTT	CASSYSGVQPQHF
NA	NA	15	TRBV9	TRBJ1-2	TGTGCCAGCAGCGTAGCTGAAGGGGCTGAGTATGGCTACACCTTC	CASSVAEGAEYGYTF
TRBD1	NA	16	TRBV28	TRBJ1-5	TGTGCCAGCAGTTCCGAGGGGGCACCTACGGGACAGCCCCAGCATTTT	CASSSEGAPTGQPQHF
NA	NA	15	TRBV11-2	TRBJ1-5	TGTGCCAGCAGCTTAGGGGCCGCAGGACTAGGGCCCCAGCATTTT	CASSLGAAGLGPQHF
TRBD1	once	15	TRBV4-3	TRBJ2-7	TGCGCCAGCAGCCTCTCGACAGGGTCAACCTACGAGCAGTACTTC	CASSLSTGSTYEQYF
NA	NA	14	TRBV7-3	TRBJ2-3	TGTGCCAGCAGCTTAAATTTACCCACAGATACGCAGTATTTT	CASSLNLPTDTQYF
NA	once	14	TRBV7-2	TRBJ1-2	TGTGCCAGCAACTCACAGGCCGCCTCCTATGGCTACACCTTC	CASNSQAASYGYTF
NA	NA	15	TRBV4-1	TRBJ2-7	TGCGCCAGCAGCCAAGAGACAGGTACCTCCTACGAGCAGTACTTC	CASSQETGTSYEQYF
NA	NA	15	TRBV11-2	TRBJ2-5	TGTGCCAGCAGCTTCCAGGGCGGGGCGGGGGAGACCCAGTACTTC	CASSFQGGAGETQYF
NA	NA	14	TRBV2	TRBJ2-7	TGTGCCAGCAGTCTTGGGGGTTCTCCCTACGAGCAGTACTTC	CASSLGGSPYEQYF
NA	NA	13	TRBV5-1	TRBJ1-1	TGCGCCAGCAGCCGGGGACAGAACACTGAAGCTTTCTTT	CASSRGQNTEAFF
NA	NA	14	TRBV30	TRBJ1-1	TGTGCCTGGAGTGTAGGCAGGTTGGGCTCTGAAGCTTTCTTT	CAWSVGRLGSEAFF